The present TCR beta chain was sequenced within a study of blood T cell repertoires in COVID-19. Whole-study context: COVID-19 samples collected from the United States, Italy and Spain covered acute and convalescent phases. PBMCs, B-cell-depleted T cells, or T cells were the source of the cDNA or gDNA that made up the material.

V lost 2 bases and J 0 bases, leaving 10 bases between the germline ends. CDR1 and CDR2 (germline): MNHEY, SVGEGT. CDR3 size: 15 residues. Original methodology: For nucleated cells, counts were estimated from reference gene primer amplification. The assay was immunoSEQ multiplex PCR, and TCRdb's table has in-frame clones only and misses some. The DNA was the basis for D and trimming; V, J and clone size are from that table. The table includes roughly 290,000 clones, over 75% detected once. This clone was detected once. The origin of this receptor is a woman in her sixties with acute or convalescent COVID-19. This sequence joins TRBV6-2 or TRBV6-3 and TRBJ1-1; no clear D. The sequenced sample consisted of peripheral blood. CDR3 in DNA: TGTGCCAGCAGTTACACAACGAATATGAACACTGAAGCTTTCTTT. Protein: CASSYTTNMNTEAFF.